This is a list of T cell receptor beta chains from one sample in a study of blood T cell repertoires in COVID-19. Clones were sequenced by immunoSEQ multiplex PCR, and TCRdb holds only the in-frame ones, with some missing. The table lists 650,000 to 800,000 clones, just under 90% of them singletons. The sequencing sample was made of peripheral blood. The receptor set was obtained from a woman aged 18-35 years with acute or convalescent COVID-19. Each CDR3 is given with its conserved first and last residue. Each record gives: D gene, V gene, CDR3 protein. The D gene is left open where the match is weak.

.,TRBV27,CASSTRFRDVGNEQYF
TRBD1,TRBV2,CASTLDRGDTEAFF
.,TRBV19,CASSIGLAGEQYF
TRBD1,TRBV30,CAWTGQGEGTEAFF
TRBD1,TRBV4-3,CASSQSGQGTHSPLHF
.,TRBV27,CASSFVGGTEAFF
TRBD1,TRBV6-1,CASSERQGKSYNEQFF
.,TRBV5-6,CASSLGAKYINYGYTF
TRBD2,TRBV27,CASSLAGGQYNEQFF
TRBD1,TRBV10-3,CAISEGDRGKYEQYF
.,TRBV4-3,CASSQGGGKLFF
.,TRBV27,CASSRRDKSSGANVLTF
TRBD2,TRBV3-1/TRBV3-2,CASSRQGMGGVALFF